A selection of T cell receptor beta chains follows, all from one sample in a study of cytomegalovirus exposure and HLA in healthy donors. Some clones are missing from TCRdb's copy, which holds only in-frame ones; the method was immunoSEQ multiplex PCR. Here the sample spans about 150,000 clones, around 82% being singletons. The source material was PBMCs. These receptors originate from a woman aged 40 to 55 in good health and CMV-seropositive. CDR3s include the opening cysteine and the closing phenylalanine or tryptophan. The D gene is left open where the match is weak. Clone size is stated in some rows and not others, as once, few, many or a class when expanded.

cdr3_nt cdr3_aa clone_size j_call v_call d_call
TGTGCCAGCAGCTTTGGTCGGGACAGTTTGGGCAGCAACGAGCAGTACTTC CASSFGRDSLGSNEQYF NA TRBJ2-7 TRBV7-9 TRBD1
TGTGCCAGCAGTCTACAGGAGACCCAGTACTTC CASSLQETQYF NA TRBJ2-5 TRBV2 NA
TGTGCCAGCAGCCCGGGACTAGGGGGGTACGAGCAGTACTTC CASSPGLGGYEQYF NA TRBJ2-7 TRBV5-6 TRBD2
TGTGCCAGCTCCCCGACTAGCTCCTACGAGCAGTACTTC CASSPTSSYEQYF NA TRBJ2-7 TRBV18 NA
TGTGCCAGCAGTTTAAGATCCGGGGTAAGCTCCTACAATGAGCAGTTCTTC CASSLRSGVSSYNEQFF few TRBJ2-1 TRBV28 NA
TGTGCCAGCAGAGGGGGCGTAAGAGAGACCCAGTACTTC CASRGGVRETQYF NA TRBJ2-5 TRBV11-2 TRBD1
TGTGCCAGCAGCACAGGCCTCAATCAGCCCCAGCATTTT CASSTGLNQPQHF NA TRBJ1-5 TRBV27 NA
TGCAGTGCTGAAGCGGGAGAGGTGCAGTACTTC CSAEAGEVQYF NA TRBJ2-7 TRBV20-1 TRBD2
TGCGCCAGCAGCTTCCGGGACAGAGAAAAACTGTTTTTT CASSFRDREKLFF NA TRBJ1-4 TRBV5-1 TRBD1
TGTGCCAGTAGTCGAGACAGGGGTGGCAACACTGAAGCTTTCTTT CASSRDRGGNTEAFF once TRBJ1-1 TRBV19 TRBD1
TGTGCCAGCAGCCAAGATCGGGCTAGCGGCAATGAGCAGTTCTTC CASSQDRASGNEQFF NA TRBJ2-1 TRBV4-2 TRBD2
TGCGCCAGCAGCGCCGTAGAGGCGGGAGGGTTCCCAGATACGCAGTATTTT CASSAVEAGGFPDTQYF NA TRBJ2-3 TRBV4-1 TRBD2
TGTGCCAGCTCACGGGACAGGAGCACAGATACGCAGTATTTT CASSRDRSTDTQYF NA TRBJ2-3 TRBV18 TRBD1
TGTGCCAGCTCACCACGGGGACTAGCGGGGATGCACATAGATACGCAGTATTTT CASSPRGLAGMHIDTQYF NA TRBJ2-3 TRBV18 TRBD2
TGTGCCAGCAGTGTTGAGGACAGGGGGCTCATAGCCAAAAACATTCAGTACTTC CASSVEDRGLIAKNIQYF NA TRBJ2-4 TRBV6-1 TRBD1
TGTGCCAGCAGCGTTCAGGGGAGAGGGGGCGGGGAGCTGTTTTTT CASSVQGRGGGELFF NA TRBJ2-2 TRBV7-8 NA
TGTGCCAGCAGCTTAGTGTCGGGGGAGAATGGCTACACCTTC CASSLVSGENGYTF few TRBJ1-2 TRBV7-8 NA
TGTGCCAGCAGTGCCTCGTGGACAGGGGGTCTGCAGCCCCAGCATTTT CASSASWTGGLQPQHF NA TRBJ1-5 TRBV28 TRBD1
TGTGCCAGCAGCGCCGAGGGGACTAGCGGGAGTCTGACGACCCAGTACTTC CASSAEGTSGSLTTQYF NA TRBJ2-5 TRBV9 TRBD2
TGTGCCAGCAGCTTAGTAGGCCTAGCATCAGATACGCAGTATTTT CASSLVGLASDTQYF NA TRBJ2-3 TRBV7-9 NA
TGTGCCAGCAGTGACACTAGCGGGAGCTACAATGAGCAGTTCTTC CASSDTSGSYNEQFF NA TRBJ2-1 TRBV6-4 TRBD2
TGCAGTGCTAGGCTGGGACTTGAGCAGTACTTC CSARLGLEQYF NA TRBJ2-7 TRBV20-1 NA
TGTGCCAGCAGCTTTGTGGATAGCGGGAGATCCGGGGAGCTGTTTTTT CASSFVDSGRSGELFF NA TRBJ2-2 TRBV6-8 TRBD2
TGCGCCAGCAGCCAAGATCCCTATAACTATGGCTACACCTTC CASSQDPYNYGYTF NA TRBJ1-2 TRBV4-1 NA
TGTGCCAGCCGGACTAGCGGAAGCACCGGGGAGCTGTTTTTT CASRTSGSTGELFF NA TRBJ2-2 TRBV28 TRBD2
TGCGCCAGCAGCTTGATCACGGCGGGAGGACCCGGGGAGCTGTTTTTT CASSLITAGGPGELFF NA TRBJ2-2 TRBV5-1 TRBD2
TGTGCCAGTAGTAAAAGACAGGGGCCGTTGGACTATGGCTACACCTTC CASSKRQGPLDYGYTF NA TRBJ1-2 TRBV19 TRBD1
TGTGCCAGCAGTTTATTGGCCAAACAGGGCACTGAAGCTTTCTTT CASSLLAKQGTEAFF NA TRBJ1-1 TRBV27 NA
TGTGCCAGTAGTGACAGGGCAGGGGGATACGAGCAGTACTTC CASSDRAGGYEQYF NA TRBJ2-7 TRBV19 TRBD1
TGTGCCAGTAGTATAGGGACAGCATATCAGCCCCAGCATTTT CASSIGTAYQPQHF NA TRBJ1-5 TRBV19 NA
TGTGCCAGTAGTATCAGACAGGGGAACACCGGGGAGCTGTTTTTT CASSIRQGNTGELFF NA TRBJ2-2 TRBV19 TRBD1
TGTGCCAGCAGCGACCTCGGGACCTACGAGCAGTACTTC CASSDLGTYEQYF NA TRBJ2-7 TRBV7-9 NA
TGCAGCGGGGACAGGGCTTTCACAGATACGCAGTATTTT CSGDRAFTDTQYF once TRBJ2-3 TRBV29-1 TRBD1
TGCGCCAGCAGTGGATACCAGGGGGCGCTTACTGAAGCTTTCTTT CASSGYQGALTEAFF NA TRBJ1-1 TRBV10-2 TRBD1
TGTGCCAGCAGCCTATCGGACAGGGGTGGTGAAGCTTTCTTT CASSLSDRGGEAFF NA TRBJ1-1 TRBV9 TRBD1
TGCGCCAGCAGCCAAGCGGACAACTCTGGAAACACCATATATTTT CASSQADNSGNTIYF NA TRBJ1-3 TRBV4-1 NA
TGTGCCATAGAAACGGCAGGGGAAGCTTTCTTT CAIETAGEAFF NA TRBJ1-1 TRBV19 NA
TGTGCCAGCAGCCGAAGGACTAGCGGGGAGACCCAGTACTTC CASSRRTSGETQYF NA TRBJ2-5 TRBV2 TRBD2
TGTGCCAGCAGCGACCTCAGGGGAATTGAAGCTTTCTTT CASSDLRGIEAFF few TRBJ1-1 TRBV11-2 NA
TGTGCCAGCAGCACTAGTCGGCTCAATGAGCAGTTCTTC CASSTSRLNEQFF once TRBJ2-1 TRBV7-9 NA
TGTGCCAGCGGCTGGGGGGGTGGTCAGCCCCAGCATTTT CASGWGGGQPQHF NA TRBJ1-5 TRBV2 NA
TGCAGCGTTGTGGGGGGGTTAATAGATACGCAGTATTTT CSVVGGLIDTQYF NA TRBJ2-3 TRBV29-1 TRBD2
TGTGCCAGCAGTCACTCCGGGACAGGGGGCGTCTATGGCTACACCTTC CASSHSGTGGVYGYTF NA TRBJ1-2 TRBV6-5 TRBD1
TGTGCCAGCAGGGAGACAGGGCACTATGGCTACACCTTC CASRETGHYGYTF few TRBJ1-2 TRBV2 TRBD1
TGTGCCACCAGCCCCGGACAGGGGAACACTGAAGCTTTCTTT CATSPGQGNTEAFF NA TRBJ1-1 TRBV15 TRBD1
TGTGCCAGTAGTGTGACACAGGACAATCAGCCCCAGCATTTT CASSVTQDNQPQHF NA TRBJ1-5 TRBV19 NA
TGTGCCAGCAGCGTAGCGGGGACTAGCGGTCACATTCAGTACTTC CASSVAGTSGHIQYF NA TRBJ2-4 TRBV9 TRBD2
TGCGCCAGCAGCTTGGGTGACATCAATCAGCCCCAGCATTTT CASSLGDINQPQHF NA TRBJ1-5 TRBV5-1 NA